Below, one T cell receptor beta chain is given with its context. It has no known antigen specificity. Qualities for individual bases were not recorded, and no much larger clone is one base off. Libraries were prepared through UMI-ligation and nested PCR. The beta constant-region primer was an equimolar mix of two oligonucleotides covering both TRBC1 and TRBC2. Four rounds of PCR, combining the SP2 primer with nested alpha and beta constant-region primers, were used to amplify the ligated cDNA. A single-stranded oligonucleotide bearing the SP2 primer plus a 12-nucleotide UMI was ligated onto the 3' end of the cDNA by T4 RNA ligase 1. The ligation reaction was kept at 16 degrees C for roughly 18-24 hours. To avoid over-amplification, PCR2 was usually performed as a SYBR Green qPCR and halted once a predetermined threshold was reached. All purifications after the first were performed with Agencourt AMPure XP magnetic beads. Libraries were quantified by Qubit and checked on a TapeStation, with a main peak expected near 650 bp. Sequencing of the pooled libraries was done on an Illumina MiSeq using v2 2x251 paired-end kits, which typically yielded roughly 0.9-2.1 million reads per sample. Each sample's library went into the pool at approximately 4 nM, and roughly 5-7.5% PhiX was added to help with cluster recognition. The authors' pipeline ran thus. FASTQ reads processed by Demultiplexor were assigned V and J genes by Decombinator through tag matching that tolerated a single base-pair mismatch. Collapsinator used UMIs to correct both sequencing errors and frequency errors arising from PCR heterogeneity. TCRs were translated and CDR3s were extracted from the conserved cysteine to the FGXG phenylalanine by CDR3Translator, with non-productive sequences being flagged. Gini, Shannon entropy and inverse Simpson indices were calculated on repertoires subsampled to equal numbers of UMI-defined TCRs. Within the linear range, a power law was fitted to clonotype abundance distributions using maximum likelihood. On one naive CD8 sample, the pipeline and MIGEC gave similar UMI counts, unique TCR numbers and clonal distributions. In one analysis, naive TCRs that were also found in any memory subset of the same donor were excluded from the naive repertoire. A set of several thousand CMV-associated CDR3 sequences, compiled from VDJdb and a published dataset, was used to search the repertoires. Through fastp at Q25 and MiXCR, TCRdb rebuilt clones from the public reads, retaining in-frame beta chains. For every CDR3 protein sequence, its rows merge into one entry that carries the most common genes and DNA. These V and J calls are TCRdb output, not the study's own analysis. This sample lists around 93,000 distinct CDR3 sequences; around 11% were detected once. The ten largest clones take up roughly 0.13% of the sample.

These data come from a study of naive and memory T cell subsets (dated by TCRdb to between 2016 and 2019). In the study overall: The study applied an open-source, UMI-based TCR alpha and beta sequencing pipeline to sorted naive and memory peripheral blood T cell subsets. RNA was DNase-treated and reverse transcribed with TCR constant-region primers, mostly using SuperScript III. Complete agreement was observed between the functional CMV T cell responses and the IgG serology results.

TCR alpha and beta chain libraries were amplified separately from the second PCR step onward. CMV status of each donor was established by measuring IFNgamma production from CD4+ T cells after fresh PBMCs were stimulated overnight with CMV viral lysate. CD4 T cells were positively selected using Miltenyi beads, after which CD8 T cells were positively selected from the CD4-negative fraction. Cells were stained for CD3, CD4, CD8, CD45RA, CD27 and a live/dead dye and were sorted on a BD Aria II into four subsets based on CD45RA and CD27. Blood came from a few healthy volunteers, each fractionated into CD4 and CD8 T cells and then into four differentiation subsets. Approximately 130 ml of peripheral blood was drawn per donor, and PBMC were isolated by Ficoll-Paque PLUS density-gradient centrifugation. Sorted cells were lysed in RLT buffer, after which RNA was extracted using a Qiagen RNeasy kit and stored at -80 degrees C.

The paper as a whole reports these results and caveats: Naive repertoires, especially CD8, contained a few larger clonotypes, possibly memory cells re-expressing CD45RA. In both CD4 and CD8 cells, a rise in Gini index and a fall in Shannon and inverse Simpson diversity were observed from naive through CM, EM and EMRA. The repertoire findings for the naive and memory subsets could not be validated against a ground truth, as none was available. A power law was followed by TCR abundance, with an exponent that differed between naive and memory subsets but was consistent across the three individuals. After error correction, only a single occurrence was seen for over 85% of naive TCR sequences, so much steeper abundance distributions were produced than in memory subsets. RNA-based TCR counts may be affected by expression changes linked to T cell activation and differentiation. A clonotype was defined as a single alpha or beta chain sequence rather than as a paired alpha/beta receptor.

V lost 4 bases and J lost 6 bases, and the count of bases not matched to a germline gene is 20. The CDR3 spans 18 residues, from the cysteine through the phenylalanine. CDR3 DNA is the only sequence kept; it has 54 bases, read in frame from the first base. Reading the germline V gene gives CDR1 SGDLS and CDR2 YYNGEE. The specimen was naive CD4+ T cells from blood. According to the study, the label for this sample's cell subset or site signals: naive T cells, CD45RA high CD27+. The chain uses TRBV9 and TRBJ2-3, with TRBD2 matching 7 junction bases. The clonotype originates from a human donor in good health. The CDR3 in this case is CASSPTSAPSPVRDTQYF. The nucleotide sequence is TGTGCCAGCAGCCCTACTAGCGCCCCATCACCTGTTAGGGATACGCAGTATTTT. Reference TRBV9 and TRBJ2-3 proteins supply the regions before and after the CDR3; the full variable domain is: DSGVTQTPKHLITATGQRVTLRCSPRSGDLSVYWYQQSLDQGLQFLIQYYNGEERAKGNILERFSAQQFPDLHSELNLSSLELGDSALYFCASSPTSAPSPVRDTQYFGPGTRLTVL.